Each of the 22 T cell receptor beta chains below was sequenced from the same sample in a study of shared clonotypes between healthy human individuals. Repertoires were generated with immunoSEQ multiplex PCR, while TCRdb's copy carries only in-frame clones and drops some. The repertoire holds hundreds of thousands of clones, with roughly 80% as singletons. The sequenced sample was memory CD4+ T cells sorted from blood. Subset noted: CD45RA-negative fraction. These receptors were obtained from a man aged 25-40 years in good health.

CDR3 DNA: TGTGCCAGCAGCGTAGACCCGCGGGGGGGGAATGAGCAGTTCTTC. Its translation is CASSVDPRGGNEQFF. The rearrangement links TRBV9 to TRBJ2-1; 9 nucleotides line up with TRBD2. J gave up 7 bases and V 0 bases, and 5 bases lay outside the gene matches. CDR1 is SGDLS, CDR2 YYNGEE, per germline. The CDR3 loop spans 15 amino acids.

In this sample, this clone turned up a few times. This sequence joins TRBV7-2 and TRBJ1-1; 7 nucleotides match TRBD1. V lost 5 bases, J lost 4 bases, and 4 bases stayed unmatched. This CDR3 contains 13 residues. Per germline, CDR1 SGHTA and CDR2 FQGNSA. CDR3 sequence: CASSPTGFTEAFF. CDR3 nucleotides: TGTGCCAGCAGCCCGACAGGGTTCACTGAAGCTTTCTTT.

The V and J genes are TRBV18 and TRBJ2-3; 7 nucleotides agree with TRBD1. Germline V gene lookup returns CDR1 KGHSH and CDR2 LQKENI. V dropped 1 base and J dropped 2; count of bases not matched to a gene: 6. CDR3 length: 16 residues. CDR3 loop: CASSPQRDRNTDTQYF. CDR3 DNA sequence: TGTGCCAGCTCACCACAAAGGGACAGAAACACAGATACGCAGTATTTT.

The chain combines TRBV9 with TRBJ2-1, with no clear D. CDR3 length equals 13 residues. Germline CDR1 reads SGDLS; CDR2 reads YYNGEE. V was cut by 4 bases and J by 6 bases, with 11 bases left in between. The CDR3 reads CASSPRGSNEQFF. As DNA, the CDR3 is TGTGCCAGCAGCCCCCGAGGAAGCAATGAGCAGTTCTTC.

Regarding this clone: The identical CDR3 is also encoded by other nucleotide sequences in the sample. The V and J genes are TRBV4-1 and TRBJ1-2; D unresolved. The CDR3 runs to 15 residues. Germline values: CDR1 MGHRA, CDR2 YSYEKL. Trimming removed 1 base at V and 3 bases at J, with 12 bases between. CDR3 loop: CASSQVGRADYGYTF. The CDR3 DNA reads TGCGCCAGCAGCCAAGTGGGGAGGGCTGACTATGGCTACACCTTC.

The chain's CDR3 is CASSLQGSMNTEAFF. CDR3 coding DNA: TGTGCCAGCAGCCTTCAGGGGAGCATGAACACTGAAGCTTTCTTT. The V call is TRBV2, the J call TRBJ1-1; a weak D match, TRBD1 (6 bases). The germline gives CDR1 SNHLY, CDR2 FYNNEI. The CDR3 length is 15 residues. The germline V and J ends were trimmed by 6 bases and 0 bases, with 14 bases remaining between them. Supplemented by reference TRBV2 and TRBJ1-1, the full variable domain reads EPEVTQTPSHQVTQMGQEVILRCVPISNHLYFYWYRQILGQKVEFLVSFYNNEISEKSEIFDDQFSVERPDGSNFTLKIRSTKLEDSAMYFCASSLQGSMNTEAFFGQGTRLTVV.

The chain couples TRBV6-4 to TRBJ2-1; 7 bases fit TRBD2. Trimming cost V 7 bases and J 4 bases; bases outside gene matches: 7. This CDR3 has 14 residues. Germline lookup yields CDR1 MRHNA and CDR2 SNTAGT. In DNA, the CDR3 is TGTGCCAGCAAGGTGGCGGGAGAATACAATGAGCAGTTCTTC. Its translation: CASKVAGEYNEQFF.

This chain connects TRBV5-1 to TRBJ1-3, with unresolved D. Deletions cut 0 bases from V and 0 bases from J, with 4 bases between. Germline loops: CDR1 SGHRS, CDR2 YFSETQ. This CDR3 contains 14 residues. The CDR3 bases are TGCGCCAGCAGCTTGGATGGCTCTGGAAACACCATATATTTT. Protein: CASSLDGSGNTIYF.

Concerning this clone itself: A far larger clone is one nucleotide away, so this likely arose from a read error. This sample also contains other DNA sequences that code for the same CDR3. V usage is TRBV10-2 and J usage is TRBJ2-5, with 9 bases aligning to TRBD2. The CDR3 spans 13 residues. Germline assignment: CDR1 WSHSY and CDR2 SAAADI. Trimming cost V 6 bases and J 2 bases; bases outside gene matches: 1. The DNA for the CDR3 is TGCGCCAGCAGGCTAGCGGGACAAGAGACCCAGTACTTC. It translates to CASRLAGQETQYF.

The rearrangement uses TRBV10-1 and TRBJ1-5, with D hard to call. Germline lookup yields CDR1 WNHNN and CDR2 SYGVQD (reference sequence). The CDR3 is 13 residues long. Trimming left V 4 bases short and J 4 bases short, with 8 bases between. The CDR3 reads CASSALGNQPQHF. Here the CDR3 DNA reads TGCGCCAGCAGTGCCCTAGGGAATCAGCCCCAGCATTTT.

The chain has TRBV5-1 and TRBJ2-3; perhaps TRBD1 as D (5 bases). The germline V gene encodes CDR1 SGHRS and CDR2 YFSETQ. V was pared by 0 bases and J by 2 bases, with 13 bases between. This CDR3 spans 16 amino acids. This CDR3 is CASSLGRVSITDTQYF. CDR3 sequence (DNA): TGCGCCAGCAGCTTGGGCAGGGTTTCCATCACAGATACGCAGTATTTT.

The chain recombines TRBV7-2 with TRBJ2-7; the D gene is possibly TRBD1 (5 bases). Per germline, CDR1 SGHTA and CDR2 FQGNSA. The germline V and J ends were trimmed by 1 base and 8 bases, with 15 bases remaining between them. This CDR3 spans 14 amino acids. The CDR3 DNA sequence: TGTGCCAGCAGCTTAGATAGGGCTGGGGCCCAGCAGTACTTC. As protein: CASSLDRAGAQQYF.

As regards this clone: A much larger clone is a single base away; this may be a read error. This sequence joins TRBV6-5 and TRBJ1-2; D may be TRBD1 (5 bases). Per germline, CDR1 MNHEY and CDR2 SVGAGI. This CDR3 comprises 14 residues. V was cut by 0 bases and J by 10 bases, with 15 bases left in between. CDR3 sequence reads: CASSYSGGVGDYTF. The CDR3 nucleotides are TGTGCCAGCAGTTACTCGGGGGGAGTTGGAGACTACACCTTC.

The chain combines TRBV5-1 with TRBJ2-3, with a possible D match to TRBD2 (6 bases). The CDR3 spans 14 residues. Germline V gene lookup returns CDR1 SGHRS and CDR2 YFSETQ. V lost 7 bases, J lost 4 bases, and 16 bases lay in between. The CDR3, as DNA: TGCGCCAGCCGTACCGGGACTGCAGCAGATACGCAGTATTTT. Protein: CASRTGTAADTQYF.

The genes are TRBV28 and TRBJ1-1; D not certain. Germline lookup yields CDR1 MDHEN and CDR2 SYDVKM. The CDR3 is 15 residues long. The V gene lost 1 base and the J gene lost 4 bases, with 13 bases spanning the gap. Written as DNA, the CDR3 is TGTGCCAGCAGTTTATCCCCCCCCCGGCTCACTGAAGCTTTCTTT. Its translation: CASSLSPPRLTEAFF.

Here the CDR3 DNA reads TGCGCCAGCAGCTTGGGGACGACAGGGCGGGGCGAGCAGTACTTC. Encoded protein: CASSLGTTGRGEQYF. V is TRBV5-1 and J is TRBJ2-7; D is perhaps TRBD1 (7 bases). Trimming left V 0 bases short and J 6 bases short, with 16 bases between. Germline V CDR1 and CDR2: SGHRS, YFSETQ. The CDR3 consists of 15 residues.

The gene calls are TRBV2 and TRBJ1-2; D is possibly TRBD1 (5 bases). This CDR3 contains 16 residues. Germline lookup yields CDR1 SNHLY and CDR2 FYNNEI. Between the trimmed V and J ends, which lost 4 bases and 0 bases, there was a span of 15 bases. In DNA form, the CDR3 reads TGTGCCAGCAGTGGAAGGGACCGGGGCACTAACTATGGCTACACCTTC. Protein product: CASSGRDRGTNYGYTF.

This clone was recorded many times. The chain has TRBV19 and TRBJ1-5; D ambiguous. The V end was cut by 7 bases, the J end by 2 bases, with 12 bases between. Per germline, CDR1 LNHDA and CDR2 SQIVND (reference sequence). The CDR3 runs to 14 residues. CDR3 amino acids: CASTLTWGNQPQHF. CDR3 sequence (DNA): TGTGCCAGTACCTTGACCTGGGGCAATCAGCCCCAGCATTTT. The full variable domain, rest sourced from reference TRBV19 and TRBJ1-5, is DGGITQSPKYLFRKEGQNVTLSCEQNLNHDAMYWYRQDPGQGLRLIYYSQIVNDFQKGDIAEGYSVSREKKESFPLTVTSAQKNPTAFYLCASTLTWGNQPQHFGDGTRLSIL.

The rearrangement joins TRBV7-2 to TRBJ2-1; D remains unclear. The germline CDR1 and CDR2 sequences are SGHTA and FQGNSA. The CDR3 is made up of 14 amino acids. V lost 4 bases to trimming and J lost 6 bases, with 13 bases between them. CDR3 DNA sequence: TGTGCCAGCAGCTCCAAGGGCCTTACCAATGAGCAGTTCTTC. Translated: CASSSKGLTNEQFF.

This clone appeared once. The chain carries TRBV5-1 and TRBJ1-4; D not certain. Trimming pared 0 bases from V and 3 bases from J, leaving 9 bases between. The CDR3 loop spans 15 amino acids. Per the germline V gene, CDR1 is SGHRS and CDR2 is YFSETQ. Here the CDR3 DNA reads TGCGCCAGCAGCTTGGCAGCCTCTTCTAATGAAAAACTGTTTTTT. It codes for CASSLAASSNEKLFF.

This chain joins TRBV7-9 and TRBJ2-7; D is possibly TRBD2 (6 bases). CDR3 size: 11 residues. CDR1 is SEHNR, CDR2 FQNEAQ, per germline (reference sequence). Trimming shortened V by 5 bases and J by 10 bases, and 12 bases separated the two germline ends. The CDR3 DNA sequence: TGTGCCAGCAGCCCGGGACTCCACCAGTACTTC. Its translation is CASSPGLHQYF.

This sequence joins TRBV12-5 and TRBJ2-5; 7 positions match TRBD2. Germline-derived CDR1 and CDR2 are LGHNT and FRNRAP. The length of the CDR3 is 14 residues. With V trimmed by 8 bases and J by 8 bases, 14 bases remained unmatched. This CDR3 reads CASSPGTPGGTQYF. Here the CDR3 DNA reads TGTGCTAGTTCCCCTGGGACTCCGGGAGGAACCCAGTACTTC.